This entry lists 29 T cell receptor beta chains sequenced from one sample in a study of blood T cell repertoires in COVID-19. Profiling relied on immunoSEQ multiplex PCR, and the TCRdb table lists in-frame clones only, not all of them. The repertoire holds roughly 70,000 clones, with around nine tenths as singletons. The material sequenced was peripheral blood. The receptor source for this set is a human donor in a cohort sampled during active COVID-19.

The chain couples TRBV27 to TRBJ2-7; perhaps TRBD1 as D (6 bases). CDR1 MNHEY and CDR2 SMNVEV come from the germline V gene (reference sequence). CDR3 size: 15 residues. V was trimmed by 2 bases and J by 6 bases, leaving 17 bases between them. CDR3 coding DNA: TGTGCCAGCAGTTTAAAACAGGGAACGACCGCCGAGCAGTACTTC. Translated, it gives CASSLKQGTTAEQYF.

The J gene is TRBJ2-7, the V gene TRBV5-1, with 7 nucleotides matching TRBD2. This CDR3 has 17 amino acids. Germline V gene sequence: CDR1 SGHRS, CDR2 YFSETQ. V lost 0 bases and J lost 0; bases outside the gene matches: 9. This CDR3 is CASSLDRLRLASYEQYF. In DNA, the CDR3 is TGCGCCAGCAGCTTGGATCGTTTGCGACTAGCCTCCTACGAGCAGTACTTC.

This clone showed up just once. DNA for the CDR3: TGTGCCAGCGGACTAGCATCCTACAATGAGCAGTTCTTC. It encodes CASGLASYNEQFF. The genes are TRBV7-2 and TRBJ2-1, with TRBD2 identical over 8 bases. The ends lost 8 bases at V and 1 base at J; junction bases unmatched: 1. CDR1 and CDR2 from the germline V gene are SGHTA and FQGNSA. CDR3 size: 13 residues.

This chain uses TRBV6-6 with TRBJ2-7; TRBD1 aligns across 10 bases. The CDR3 runs 15 residues. Germline V gives CDR1 MNHNY, CDR2 SVGAGI (reference sequence). V was pared by 7 bases and J by 6 bases, with 12 bases of the junction left unmatched. The CDR3: CASTPLGTGEGEQYF. CDR3 DNA sequence: TGTGCCAGCACCCCCCTCGGGACAGGGGAAGGCGAGCAGTACTTC.

The chain joins TRBV2 to TRBJ1-3, with D possibly TRBD1 on 5 matching bases. This CDR3 is built from 14 residues. The germline V gene has CDR1 SNHLY and CDR2 FYNNEI. V lost 3 bases and J 3 bases, leaving 9 bases between the germline ends. The CDR3, as DNA: TGTGCCAGCAGTGATGAAGGGGATGGAAACACCATATATTTT. It codes for CASSDEGDGNTIYF.

J is TRBJ1-4 and V is TRBV9, with TRBD1 as a possible D gene (6 bases). The germline CDR1 and CDR2 sequences are SGDLS and YYNGEE. V was trimmed by 4 bases and J by 6 bases, leaving 19 bases between them. The CDR3 length is 16 residues. The CDR3 loop reads CASSPGDRGAYEKLFF. The CDR3 bases are TGTGCCAGCAGCCCCGGAGATCGGGGGGCGTATGAAAAACTGTTTTTT.

This chain uses TRBV9 with TRBJ2-7; 11 bases line up with TRBD1. From germline, CDR1 is SGDLS and CDR2 YYNGEE. The CDR3 runs 15 residues. J was trimmed by 2 bases and V by 0 bases; bases with no gene match: 1. The CDR3 here is CASSVGTGGAYEQYF. Written as DNA, the CDR3 is TGTGCCAGCAGCGTAGGGACAGGGGGCGCCTACGAGCAGTACTTC.

The chain couples TRBV18 to TRBJ1-2, with 9 bases identical to TRBD1. The germline V gene has CDR1 KGHSH and CDR2 LQKENI. The junction had 6 bases not matched to a gene; V was cut back by 3 bases and J by 1 base. This CDR3 contains 16 residues. The CDR3 DNA reads as TGTGCCAGCTCACCCCGGGACAGGGAATATAACTATGGCTACACCTTC. Encoded protein: CASSPRDREYNYGYTF.

The chain combines TRBV9 with TRBJ1-6; weak D call: TRBD1 (5 bases). The CDR3 has 16 residues. Germline assignment: CDR1 SGDLS and CDR2 YYNGEE. Deletions cut 0 bases from V and 6 bases from J, with 13 bases between. The CDR3 DNA sequence: TGTGCCAGCAGCGTAGGTAGTGGGGGACTTAATTCACCCCTCCACTTT. Protein product: CASSVGSGGLNSPLHF.

The genes are TRBV5-1 and TRBJ2-7; a weak D match, TRBD2 (5 bases). Germline lookup yields CDR1 SGHRS and CDR2 YFSETQ. CDR3 length: 15 amino acids. V was trimmed by 0 bases and J by 1 base, leaving 11 bases between them. The CDR3 DNA sequence: TGCGCCAGCAGCTTGGGGGGAGTTGGGTCCTACGAGCAGTACTTC. This translates into CASSLGGVGSYEQYF.

The chain combines TRBV4-1 with TRBJ1-4; D unresolved. V lost 4 bases and J lost 7, with 16 bases in between. The CDR3 sequence is 15 residues long. In germline, CDR1 is MGHRA, CDR2 YSYEKL. The CDR3 loop is CASSLTDQRSEKLFF. CDR3 coding DNA: TGCGCCAGCAGCCTAACTGACCAGAGGAGTGAAAAACTGTTTTTT.

The chain couples TRBV27 to TRBJ1-2; D is possibly TRBD1 (6 bases). Looked up from germline, CDR1 is MNHEY and CDR2 is SMNVEV (reference sequence). The CDR3 sequence is 16 residues long. Trimming took 2 bases from V and 6 from J, leaving 19 bases between them. The CDR3 coding sequence is TGTGCCAGCAGTTTACGTCCGACAGGTTTACTGGATGGCTACACCTTC. This gives the protein CASSLRPTGLLDGYTF.

The J gene is TRBJ1-5, the V gene TRBV4-1; D uncertain. The germline gives CDR1 MGHRA, CDR2 YSYEKL. V was pared by 0 bases and J by 6 bases, with 9 bases between. This CDR3 spans 14 amino acids. The CDR3, as DNA: TGCGCCAGCAGCCAAGACAGTGGGCTTCAGCCCCAGCATTTT. It translates to CASSQDSGLQPQHF.

This clone was seen once. CDR3 sequence (DNA): TGTGCCAGCAGCTTAACTAGACTAGCGGCTTACAATGAGCAGTTCTTC. Protein: CASSLTRLAAYNEQFF. The J gene is TRBJ2-1, the V gene TRBV7-9; 9 positions match TRBD2. The V gene end was trimmed by 2 bases and the J gene end by 4 bases; junction bases not matched to a gene: 6. The germline V gene encodes CDR1 SEHNR and CDR2 FQNEAQ (reference sequence). The CDR3 has 16 residues.

The V gene is TRBV27, the J gene TRBJ2-7; 7 bases agree with TRBD1. The CDR3 totals 14 residues. In germline, CDR1 is MNHEY, CDR2 SMNVEV (reference sequence). Trimming took 2 bases from V and 5 from J; bases not matched to a gene: 6. CDR3 coding DNA: TGTGCCAGCAGTTTAAGCAGGGGGTCCCACGAGCAGTACTTC. It codes for CASSLSRGSHEQYF.

The chain combines TRBV19 with TRBJ1-2, with TRBD1 as a possible D gene (6 bases). Trimming cost V 1 base and J 2 bases, with 11 bases left between them. CDR1 and CDR2 from the germline V gene are LNHDA and SQIVND (reference sequence). The CDR3 is made up of 15 amino acids. The CDR3 DNA is TGTGCCAGTAGTATAGCCACAGGGCGCAACTATGGCTACACCTTC. This codes for CASSIATGRNYGYTF.

The V call is TRBV18, the J call TRBJ2-5; TRBD2 aligns across 9 bases. This CDR3 contains 15 residues. Germline-derived CDR1 and CDR2 are KGHSH and LQKENI. The J segment lost 5 bases and the V segment lost 4 bases, leaving 8 bases of the junction unmatched. CDR3 in amino acids: CASSLSVSGGETQYF. For the CDR3, the DNA is TGTGCCAGCTCACTTTCTGTTAGCGGGGGTGAGACCCAGTACTTC.

The chain joins TRBV28 to TRBJ1-1; D not resolved. CDR1 is MDHEN and CDR2 is SYDVKM in the germline V gene. This CDR3 contains 12 residues. The ends were cut back, 3 bases at V and 4 bases at J, with 6 bases in the middle. The CDR3 region is CASSLTLTEAFF. For the CDR3, the DNA is TGTGCCAGCAGTTTGACACTCACTGAAGCTTTCTTT.

The chain recombines TRBV7-3 with TRBJ2-7; 9 bases agree with TRBD1. Germline V gene data show CDR1 as SGHTA and CDR2 as FQGTGA. The CDR3 has 13 amino acids. The J segment lost 7 bases and the V segment lost 4 bases, leaving 5 bases of the junction unmatched. CDR3 DNA: TGTGCCAGCAGCTCACAGGGGGCAGGGGAGCAGTACTTC. Encoded protein: CASSSQGAGEQYF. Based on the CDR3 plus reference TRBV7-3 and TRBJ2-7, the full variable domain is GAGVSQTPSNKVTEKGKYVELRCDPISGHTALYWYRQSLGQGPEFLIYFQGTGAADDSGLPNDRFFAVRPEGSVSTLKIQRTERGDSAVYLCASSSQGAGEQYFGPGTRLTVT.

This rearrangement joins TRBV6-6 to TRBJ2-7; 7 bases line up with TRBD1. J gave up 1 base and V 4 bases, and 4 bases lay outside the gene matches. CDR1 MNHNY and CDR2 SVGAGI come from the germline V gene (reference sequence). This CDR3 spans 14 amino acids. As DNA, the CDR3 is TGTGCCAGCAGTTGGGACAGCTCGTCCTACGAGCAGTACTTC. Its translation: CASSWDSSSYEQYF.

This chain joins TRBV5-1 and TRBJ2-7; 7 nucleotides align to TRBD1. The CDR3 spans 15 residues. CDR1 is SGHRS, CDR2 YFSETQ, per germline. The trim removed 4 bases at V and 5 bases at J, leaving 12 bases unmatched. CDR3 bases: TGCGCCAGCAGCAACCAGGACAGGAAACGGGACGAGCAGTACTTC. Translation: CASSNQDRKRDEQYF.

The chain carries TRBV29-1 and TRBJ1-4; 9 nucleotides agree with TRBD1. Germline V gene lookup returns CDR1 SQVTM and CDR2 ANQGSEA. The CDR3 covers 13 residues. V lost 6 bases and J lost 5; bases outside the gene matches: 4. The CDR3 region is CSVPGQGNEKLFF. In DNA form, the CDR3 reads TGCAGCGTCCCGGGACAGGGCAATGAAAAACTGTTTTTT.

The chain carries TRBV5-8 and TRBJ2-7; D gene ambiguous. The germline gives CDR1 SGHTS, CDR2 YDEGEE. The CDR3 totals 12 residues. Trimming removed 2 bases from V and 3 bases from J, with 6 bases in between. The CDR3: CASSFTDYEQYF. The CDR3 region has the DNA TGTGCCAGCAGCTTCACAGACTACGAGCAGTACTTC. The whole variable domain, remainder taken from reference TRBV5-8 and TRBJ2-7, is EAGVTQSPTHLIKTRGQQATLRCSPISGHTSVYWYQQALGLGLQFLLWYDEGEERNRGNFPPRFSGRQFPNYSSELNVNALELEDSALYLCASSFTDYEQYFGPGTRLTVT.

The sample holds one count of this clone. V and J are TRBV7-6 and TRBJ2-7, with 14 bases aligning to TRBD2. Germline V lookup: CDR1 SGHVS, CDR2 FNYEAQ. Trimming cost V 5 bases and J 4 bases; bases outside gene matches: 10. There are 17 residues in the CDR3. In DNA, the CDR3 is TGTGCCAGCAGCCCTAGACTCGGGACTAGCGGGAGATACGAGCAGTACTTC. Translated: CASSPRLGTSGRYEQYF.

The chain uses TRBV5-6 and TRBJ1-1, with 8 bases that match TRBD1. Per germline, CDR1 SGHDT and CDR2 YYEEEE. V lost 1 base to trimming and J lost 7 bases; unmatched junction nucleotides: 15. The CDR3 loop spans 17 amino acids. In DNA form, the CDR3 reads TGTGCCAGCAGCTTGCACTCGGCCCAGGGGGCCTCATTTGAAGCTTTCTTT. This gives the protein CASSLHSAQGASFEAFF.

The chain links TRBV10-3 to TRBJ1-1; 10 positions match TRBD1. The CDR3 runs 16 residues. V lost 7 bases and J lost 1; bases outside the gene matches: 9. Germline CDR1 is ENHRY and CDR2 is SYGVKD. CDR3 amino acids: CAINAGDRGTNTEAFF. Here the CDR3 DNA reads TGTGCCATCAACGCGGGGGACAGGGGTACGAACACTGAAGCTTTCTTT.

The chain links TRBV5-1 to TRBJ1-1; D gene uncertain. The V and J ends lost 0 bases and 0 bases respectively, with 9 bases between them. Germline lookup yields CDR1 SGHRS and CDR2 YFSETQ. This CDR3 is 15 amino acids long. CDR3 protein: CASSLEAKMNTEAFF. CDR3 nucleotides: TGCGCCAGCAGCTTGGAAGCCAAGATGAACACTGAAGCTTTCTTT.

J is TRBJ1-4 and V is TRBV25-1, with TRBD1 identical over 11 bases. With 4 bases clipped from V and 8 bases from J, the junction kept 3 bases outside the gene matches. The CDR3 is 14 amino acids. Germline lookup yields CDR1 MGHDK and CDR2 SYGVNS. CDR3 sequence reads: CASSGRDRGEKLFF. Written as DNA, the CDR3 is TGTGCCAGCAGTGGCCGGGACAGGGGGGAAAAACTGTTTTTT.

This clone was picked up a small number of times. The rearrangement joins TRBV4-2 to TRBJ2-7; 9 bases align to TRBD1. V gave up 0 bases and J gave up 4 bases; unmatched junction bases: 10. The CDR3 contains 17 residues. Germline CDR1 and CDR2: LGHNA and YNFKEQ. The CDR3 DNA reads TGTGCCAGCAGCCAAGATGCGGGACAGGGCATATTTTACGAGCAGTACTTC. Protein sequence: CASSQDAGQGIFYEQYF.